The next 3 T cell receptor beta chains were all read from a single sample in a study of molecular identifiers for immune sequencing clone quantification. TCRdb independently ran MiXCR on the PCR reads; one entry per CDR3 protein. The table shows approximately 60,000 distinct CDR3 sequences, with around 20% occurring only once. Sequences were obtained from naive CD8+ T cells from blood, with Jurkat cell RNA spiked in. Documented subset: FACS-sorted CD8+CD4-CCR7+CD45RA+ naive T cells. All receptors come from a human donor in good health. Some libraries in this study had Jurkat cell RNA spiked in.

The sample holds many counts of this clonotype. The chain uses TRBV3-1 and TRBJ1-5; D uncertain. The germline V gene encodes CDR1 LGHDT and CDR2 YNNKEL (reference sequence). V was shortened by 1 base and J by 3 bases, with 16 bases between the two germline ends. This CDR3 spans 17 amino acids. The CDR3 nucleotides are TGTGCCAGCAGCCAAGGTACGGGGTCGTACCACAATCAGCCCCAGCATTTT. It yields the protein CASSQGTGSYHNQPQHF.

Many counts were recorded for this clonotype. The V gene is TRBV9, the J gene TRBJ1-1; 8 bases align to TRBD1. The CDR3 has 15 amino acids. Germline CDR1 reads SGDLS; CDR2 reads YYNGEE. V lost 0 bases, J lost 7 bases, and 8 bases stayed unmatched. Written as DNA, the CDR3 is TGTGCCAGCAGCGTAGAAGCAGGGGGCGGGAGTGAAGCTTTCTTT. It is translated as CASSVEAGGGSEAFF.

This clonotype came up many times. The chain links TRBV4-1 to TRBJ2-7, with D unresolved. V gave up 1 base and J gave up 2 bases, with 9 bases separating them. There are 14 residues in the CDR3. CDR1 and CDR2 from the germline V gene are MGHRA and YSYEKL. This CDR3 is CASSQVAVTYEQYF. The CDR3 DNA follows: TGCGCCAGCAGCCAAGTCGCAGTAACCTACGAGCAGTACTTC.